This T cell receptor beta chain was found in a study of response to subunit inactivated influenza vaccine. Notes on the study in general: T cells newly recruited by each seasonal influenza vaccination are few, the authors suggested.

This clonotype was picked up a small number of times. The antigen is not known. One entry per CDR3 protein, called by TCRdb with MiXCR from the RT-PCR reads. This table has 650,000 to 800,000 distinct CDR3 sequences, approximately 15% appearing once. With 6 bases removed from V and 4 bases from J, the gap between germline ends came to 9 bases. Per the germline V gene, CDR1 is DFQATT and CDR2 is SNEGSKA (reference sequence). The CDR3 extends over 11 amino acids. This sequence was found in a man between 45 and 60 years old who received an inactivated influenza vaccine. The chain combines TRBV20-1 with TRBJ2-5; D not resolved. The specimen was PBMCs from blood, collected 14 to 15 days before vaccination. CDR3 loop: CSAPSGETQYF. CDR3 bases: TGCAGTGCCCCGTCAGGAGAGACCCAGTACTTC.